This T cell receptor beta chain came from a study of blood T cell repertoires in COVID-19. Study background: The samples span acute and convalescent COVID-19 from the United States, Italy and Spain. Sample material is recorded as cDNA or gDNA derived from T cells, B-cell-depleted T cells, or PBMCs.

V was pared by 0 bases and J by 5 bases, with 13 bases between. The germline gives CDR1 SEHNR, CDR2 FQNEAQ (reference sequence). This CDR3 comprises 15 residues. TCRdb's copy holds only in-frame clones and misses some; the assay was immunoSEQ multiplex PCR. The sample carries 190,000 or so clones, roughly 89% recorded once. The clonotype originates from a woman between 18 and 29 years old who had recovered from COVID-19. The rearrangement links TRBV7-9 to TRBJ1-2, with D possibly matching TRBD1 (6 bases). The sample comprised peripheral blood. Written as DNA, the CDR3 is TGTGCCAGCAGCTTAGCAGGCAGGGGAGGGTATGGCTACACCTTC. Translation gives CASSLAGRGGYGYTF.